This T cell receptor (beta chain) was sequenced for a study of T cells in Graves' hyperthyroidism and ophthalmopathy. The wider study: Pretreatment peripheral blood was obtained at initial diagnosis. Study-wide findings and caveats: Among thyroid clonotypes expanded above 0.001, most also appeared in blood.

What was amplified from RNA transcripts were TCR beta CDR3 regions. First-round RT-PCR of the TCR CDR3 relied on the HTBI primer set. TCRdb called the multiplex PCR reads again in MiXCR, with one record for every CDR3 protein. Among roughly 740,000 distinct CDR3 sequences listed, about 15% were seen once. This clonotype has at least ten counts. Its specificity is not known. This CDR3 is 11 amino acids long. The germline CDR1 and CDR2 sequences are MNHEY and SMNVEV (reference sequence). Sequenced input: blood. The chain recombines TRBV27 with TRBJ2-7, with D unresolved. The source of this sequence is a young man with Graves' hyperthyroidism. Here the CDR3 reads CPSGSNYEQYF. CDR3 nucleotide sequence: TGTCCCTCAGGATCTAACTACGAGCAGTACTTC.